This is a list of T cell receptor beta chains from one sample in a study of shared clonotypes between healthy human individuals. This table comes from immunoSEQ multiplex PCR, and its TCRdb copy is limited to in-frame clones, with some not included. This sample carries millions of clones, about 95% of them seen once, and the ten largest clones take approximately 1.2%. What was sequenced was naive CD8+ T cells sorted from blood. These receptors were taken from a man between 18 and 35 years old in good health. Both conserved end residues are trimmed from each CDR3. The D gene is left open where the match is weak.

CDR3aa | v_gene | d_gene
ASSQDVGDYGYT | TRBV4-3 | -
ASSMRTGSDGPNQPQH | TRBV5-4 | TRBD1
ASSGLMSGGKNTGELF | TRBV28 | TRBD2
ATSGQGLTEAF | TRBV2 | TRBD1
ASSLRVAKNIQY | TRBV28 | -
ASSYSSEGREQY | TRBV6-6 | -
ASSFDNNEQF | TRBV28 | -
ASSLDGRLYEQY | TRBV5-1 | -
SVDLRGFNEQF | TRBV29-1 | -
ASSEILTGESTDTQY | TRBV6-1 | -
ASSTGTSGSYEQY | TRBV9 | TRBD2
ASSQDRSGGSFEQY | TRBV4-3 | TRBD1
ASSYQGGEAF | TRBV6-5 | -
ASRYGGYIQY | TRBV6-5 | -
ASSFRGADYNEQF | TRBV27 | -
ASSMRPPYEQY | TRBV19 | -
SVDVGDGSYEQY | TRBV29-1 | -
ASSIDLEGSYEQY | TRBV19 | -
ASSIGGPGANEQY | TRBV19 | -
ASSVPGSGNQPQH | TRBV2 | -
ASSPFWDGQETQY | TRBV11-2 | -
ASIPLDPSTDTQY | TRBV2 | -
ASSLGTSGSLEQY | TRBV11-2 | TRBD2
ASSLVRPGTGNTEAF | TRBV28 | TRBD1